This T cell receptor (beta chain) derives from a study of blood T cells in healthy people across ages. The germline V gene encodes CDR1 MNHEY and CDR2 SVGAGI. This CDR3 comprises 15 residues. Trimming shortened V by 2 bases and J by 0 bases, and 9 bases separated the two germline ends. Primers used in a second PCR of roughly 6 to 12 cycles were a sample-barcoded 5' primer and a J-beta primer mix. MiXCR was run by TCRdb on the 5' RACE reads, yielding one entry per CDR3 protein. The sample yields some 1.1 million distinct CDR3 sequences, under 40% seen once. The J gene is TRBJ2-3, the V gene TRBV6-5; unclear D gene. This sequence originates from a man aged 18 to 29 in good health. Material for sequencing was blood. CDR3 in DNA: TGTGCCAGCAGTTACGTGGGCAGCAGCACAGATACGCAGTATTTT. Translated: CASSYVGSSTDTQYF.